This T cell receptor (beta chain) emerged from a study of blood T cell repertoires in COVID-19 (dated by TCRdb to 2018 to 2020). With respect to the entire study: Samples from collaborators originated in the United States, Italy and Spain and spanned both the acute and convalescent phases of COVID-19. The sample metadata nearly always contained a de-identified subject ID, COVID-19 status, age in years and sex. The samples were drawn from two sources: the first 160 participants of the ongoing ImmuneRACE study, and fewer than 1,500 subjects contributed by 6 global collaborators. The repertoires were released in a freely available public database meant as a resource for research on the immune response to SARS-CoV-2. Subjects who had been exposed to COVID-19, were actively infected with it, or had recovered from it provided the deeply sampled blood TCRbeta repertoires that made up the dataset. The prospective study material was composed of cDNA or gDNA derived from T cells, B-cell-depleted T cells, or PBMCs. HLA class I and class II types, where available, came from metadata supplied by the sample provider rather than from assay-based typing.

To note about this clone: No antigen is known for it. No much larger clonotype is one base removed from it; base qualities were not supplied. Other DNA variants within this sample encode the same CDR3.

Beyond this particular receptor, the publication reports: Clinical and demographic metadata were provided uncurated, with the amount varying by source and participant.

The CDR3 goes from the cysteine to the phenylalanine over 13 residues. Solely the CDR3 DNA is kept, with 39 bases framed from the first base. The V end loses 5 bases and the J end loses 4 bases, and a stretch of 9 bases separates them. Each collaborating institution followed its own protocols to collect whole blood in K2EDTA tubes. Collaborator samples were shipped for TCRbeta analysis as frozen whole blood, isolated PBMCs, or DNA extracted from either sample type. TCRbeta CDR3 regions were amplified from genomic DNA using the immunoSEQ Assay, a bias-controlled multiplex PCR. The original pipeline was this. Within the assay, amplification of reference gene primers was used to estimate how many nucleated cells each sample contained. To quantify the absolute abundance of each unique TCRbeta CDR3 rearrangement, sequence reads were collapsed and filtered. For each sample, productive Simpson clonality was calculated as the square root of Simpson's diversity index over productive rearrangements. This is the immuneACCESS table as TCRdb keeps it, with only in-frame sequences that have V and J called. A part of the clones is gone; compared with another copy, unresolved V genes explain less than half, and the rest is unexplained. V, J and clone size were drawn from that table, and D and trimming were deduced from the DNA. A total of around 99,000 clones appear in this sample, around 80% of them only once. Approximately 4.3% of the sample is held by the ten biggest clonotypes.

The TCR originated in a man aged 65 to 79 with acute or convalescent COVID-19. Sequenced input: peripheral blood. The sequence links TRBV12-3 or TRBV12-4 to TRBJ1-5; there is no confident call for the D gene. The CDR3: CASSTRGNQPQHF. DNA sequence: TGTGCCAGCAGTACCAGAGGGAATCAGCCCCAGCATTTT.